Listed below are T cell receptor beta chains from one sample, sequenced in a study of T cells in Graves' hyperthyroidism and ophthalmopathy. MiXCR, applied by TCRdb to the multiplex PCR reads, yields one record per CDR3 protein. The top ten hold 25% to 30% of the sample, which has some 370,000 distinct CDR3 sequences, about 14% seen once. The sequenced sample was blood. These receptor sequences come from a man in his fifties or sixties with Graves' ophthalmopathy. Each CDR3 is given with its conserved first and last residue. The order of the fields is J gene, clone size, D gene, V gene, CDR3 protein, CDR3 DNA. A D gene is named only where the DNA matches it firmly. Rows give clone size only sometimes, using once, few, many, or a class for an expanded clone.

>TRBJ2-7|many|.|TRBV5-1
CASSYRPPAREIFYEQYF
TGCGCCAGCAGCTATCGCCCTCCCGCCCGTGAGATTTTCTACGAGCAGTACTTC
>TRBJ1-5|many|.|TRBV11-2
CASSLELGGGQHF
TGTGCCAGCAGCTTAGAATTGGGCGGGGGCCAGCATTTT
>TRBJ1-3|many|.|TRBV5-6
CASSLVGSSGNTIYF
TGTGCCAGCAGCTTGGTCGGCAGCTCTGGAAACACCATATATTTT
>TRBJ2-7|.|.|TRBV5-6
CASSLLTDDSYEQYF
TGTGCCAGCAGCTTGTTAACTGACGACTCCTACGAGCAGTACTTC
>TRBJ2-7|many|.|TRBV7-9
CASSSKGPSSTYEQYF
TGTGCCAGCAGCTCTAAGGGACCGAGCTCGACCTACGAGCAGTACTTC
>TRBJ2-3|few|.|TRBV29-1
CSVLVADTQYF
TGCAGCGTTTTAGTGGCAGATACGCAGTATTTT
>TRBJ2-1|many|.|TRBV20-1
CSARVETYNEQFF
TGCAGTGCTAGAGTGGAGACCTACAATGAGCAGTTCTTC
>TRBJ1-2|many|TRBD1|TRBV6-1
CASSWSRTGDYGYTF
TGTGCCAGCAGTTGGAGCCGGACAGGGGACTATGGCTACACCTTC
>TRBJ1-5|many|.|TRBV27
CASSPQASLIQPQHF
TGTGCCAGCAGTCCCCAGGCATCGCTTATCCAGCCCCAGCATTTT
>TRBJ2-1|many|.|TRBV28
CASSFVSGSRSNEQFF
TGTGCCAGCAGTTTCGTGTCCGGGAGTAGGAGTAATGAGCAGTTCTTC
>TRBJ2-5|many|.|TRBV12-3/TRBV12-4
CASREHGWETQYF
TGTGCCAGCAGGGAACACGGGTGGGAGACCCAGTACTTC
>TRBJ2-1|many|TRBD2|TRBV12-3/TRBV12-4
CASSLRRGGRGSQNEQFF
TGTGCCAGCAGTTTGAGGCGAGGAGGGCGCGGGAGTCAAAATGAGCAGTTCTTC
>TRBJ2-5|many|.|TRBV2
CASSEAGRQETQYF
TGTGCCAGCAGTGAAGCGGGACGTCAAGAGACCCAGTACTTC
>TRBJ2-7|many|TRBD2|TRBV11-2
CASSLDLAGLREQYF
TGTGCCAGCAGCTTAGATCTAGCGGGATTGCGTGAGCAGTACTTC
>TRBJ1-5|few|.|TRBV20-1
CSARSDSNQPQHF
TGCAGTGCTAGGTCAGACAGCAATCAGCCCCAGCATTTT
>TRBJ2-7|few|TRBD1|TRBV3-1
CASSQPHGHRGAYEQYF
TGTGCCAGCAGCCAACCCCACGGGCACAGGGGAGCCTACGAGCAGTACTTC
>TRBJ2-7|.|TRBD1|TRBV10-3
CAISETGGRSYEQYF
TGTGCCATCAGTGAGACAGGGGGCCGATCCTACGAGCAGTACTTC
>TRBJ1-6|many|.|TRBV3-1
CASSPSGRYNSPLHF
TGTGCCAGCAGCCCGAGCGGGAGATATAATTCACCCCTCCACTTT
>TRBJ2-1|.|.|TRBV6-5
CASSYPNYVQFF
TGTGCCAGCAGCTACCCAAACTATGTTCAGTTCTTC
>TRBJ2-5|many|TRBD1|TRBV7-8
CASSYNRGKETQYF
TGTGCCAGCAGCTACAACAGGGGGAAAGAGACCCAGTACTTC
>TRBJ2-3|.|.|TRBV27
CASRRQENTDTQYF
TGTGCCAGCCGACGACAGGAAAACACAGATACGCAGTATTTT
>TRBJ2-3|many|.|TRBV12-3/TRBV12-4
CASSLRHRGDTQYF
TGTGCCAGCAGTTTACGACACCGGGGTGATACGCAGTATTTT
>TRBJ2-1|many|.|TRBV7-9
CASRLPGPLKKQFF
TGTGCCAGCAGGCTTCCGGGACCATTAAAGAAGCAGTTCTTC
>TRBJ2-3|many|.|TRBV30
CAWSAGDTQYF
TGTGCCTGGAGTGCTGGGGATACGCAGTATTTT
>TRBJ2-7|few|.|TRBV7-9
CASATGIEQYF
TGTGCCAGCGCGACAGGAATCGAGCAGTACTTC
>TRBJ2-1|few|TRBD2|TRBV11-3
CASGWLAGGGEQFF
TGTGCCAGCGGTTGGCTAGCGGGAGGGGGGGAGCAGTTCTTC
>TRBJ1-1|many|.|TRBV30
CAWKRGTEAFF
TGTGCCTGGAAGAGGGGTACTGAAGCTTTCTTT
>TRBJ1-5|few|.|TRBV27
CASSLFGRNNQPQHF
TGTGCCAGCAGTTTATTTGGCCGGAACAATCAGCCCCAGCATTTT
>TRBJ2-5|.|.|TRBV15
CATSRPVETQYF
TGTGCCACCAGCAGACCAGTAGAGACCCAGTACTTC
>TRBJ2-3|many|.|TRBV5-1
CASSLAGARTDTQYF
TGCGCCAGCAGCTTGGCCGGGGCCCGCACAGATACGCAGTATTTT
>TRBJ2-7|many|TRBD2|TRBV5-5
CASSLIGGRSYEQYF
TGTGCCAGCAGCTTAATCGGCGGGAGATCGTACGAGCAGTACTTC
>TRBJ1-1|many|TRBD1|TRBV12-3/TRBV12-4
CASSTTGAEAFF
TGTGCCAGCAGCACGACAGGGGCTGAAGCTTTCTTT
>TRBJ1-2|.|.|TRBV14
CASSLSSGRLGGYTF
TGTGCCAGCAGCCTCTCCTCGGGAAGGTTAGGTGGCTACACCTTC
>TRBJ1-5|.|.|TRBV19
CASSTPFGAGNQPQHF
.
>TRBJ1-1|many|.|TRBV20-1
CSATKDGMNTEAFF
TGCAGTGCGACTAAAGACGGAATGAACACTGAAGCTTTCTTT
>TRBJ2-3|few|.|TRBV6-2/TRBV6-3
CASRLPGSDTQYF
TGTGCCAGCAGACTCCCGGGCTCAGATACGCAGTATTTT
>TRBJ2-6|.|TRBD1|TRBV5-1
CASSLGAGGTGANVLTF
TGCGCCAGCAGCTTGGGTGCAGGGGGCACTGGGGCCAACGTCCTGACTTTC
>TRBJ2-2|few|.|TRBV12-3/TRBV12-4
CASRTARPTGELFF
TGTGCCAGCAGGACGGCAAGGCCAACCGGGGAGCTGTTTTTT
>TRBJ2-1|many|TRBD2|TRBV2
CASRRGRAGGVNEQFF
TGTGCCAGCAGGAGAGGCCGGGCGGGAGGGGTCAATGAGCAGTTCTTC
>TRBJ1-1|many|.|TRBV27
CASSRLGTANTEAFF
TGTGCCAGCAGTAGACTCGGGACGGCGAACACTGAAGCTTTCTTT
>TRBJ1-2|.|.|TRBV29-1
CSVASSIYGYTF
TGCAGCGTTGCAAGCAGCATTTATGGCTACACCTTC
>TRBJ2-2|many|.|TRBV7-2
CASTATRNTGELFF
TGTGCCAGCACAGCGACAAGGAACACCGGGGAGCTGTTTTTT
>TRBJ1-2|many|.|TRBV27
CASRQGFGGYTF
TGTGCCAGCAGACAGGGATTTGGCGGCTACACCTTC
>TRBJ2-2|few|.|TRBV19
CASRKPGLQNTGELFF
TGTGCCAGTCGAAAGCCGGGACTTCAGAACACCGGGGAGCTGTTTTTT
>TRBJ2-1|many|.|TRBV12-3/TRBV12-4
CASSFRRLATYNEQFF
TGTGCCAGCAGTTTTCGCCGACTGGCGACATACAATGAGCAGTTCTTC
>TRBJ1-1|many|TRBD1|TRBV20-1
CSAWDRGSTEAFF
TGCAGTGCCTGGGACAGGGGGAGCACTGAAGCTTTCTTT
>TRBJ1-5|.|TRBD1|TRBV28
CASSSTQGYQPQHF
TGTGCCAGCAGTTCGACACAGGGGTATCAGCCCCAGCATTTT
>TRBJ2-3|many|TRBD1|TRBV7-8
CASSLAFRGQTDTQYF
TGTGCCAGCAGCTTAGCGTTCAGGGGGCAAACAGATACGCAGTATTTT
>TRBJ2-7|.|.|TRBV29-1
CSVEGHEESSYNEQYF
TGCAGCGTTGAAGGGCACGAGGAGAGCTCCTACAATGAGCAGTACTTC
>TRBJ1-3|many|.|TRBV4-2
CASSQDPGTVSGNTIYF
TGTGCCAGCAGCCAAGATCCTGGCACCGTCTCTGGAAACACCATATATTTT
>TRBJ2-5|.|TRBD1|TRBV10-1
CASSEEGQGRETQYF
TGCGCCAGCAGTGAGGAGGGACAGGGCAGGGAGACCCAGTACTTC
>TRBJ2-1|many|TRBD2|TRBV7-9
CASSSRLAGGSDEQFF
TGTGCCAGCAGCTCTCGACTAGCGGGAGGTTCAGATGAGCAGTTCTTC